The rows below give T cell receptor beta chains drawn from one sample of a study of cytomegalovirus exposure and HLA in healthy donors. The data were produced by immunoSEQ multiplex PCR, yet TCRdb's version contains in-frame clones alone and is incomplete. Here the sample spans 75,000 to 95,000 clones, 84% being singletons. What was sequenced was PBMCs. These receptors were collected from a woman aged 18-35 years in good health and CMV-seropositive. Each CDR3 is given with its conserved first and last residue. D genes are given only for firm matches. Some rows mark clone size as missing; the rest say once, few, many or name a class of expanded clone.

d_call,j_call,clone_size,v_call,cdr3_nt,cdr3_aa
NA,TRBJ2-6,NA,TRBV6-6,TGTGCCAGCAGTTACCCACAGAGTCCTGGGGCCAACGTCCTGACTTTC,CASSYPQSPGANVLTF
NA,TRBJ2-4,few,TRBV4-1,TGCGCCAGCAGCCAAGACACCGGACAGCCAAACATTCAGTACTTC,CASSQDTGQPNIQYF
TRBD1,TRBJ2-7,NA,TRBV6-5,TGTGCCAGCTGTTGTGGGACAGGGTCTTACGAGCAGTACTTC,CASCCGTGSYEQYF
TRBD2,TRBJ2-3,NA,TRBV7-2,TGTGCCAGCAGCTCCCCCCGGGGCGGCGGGGGGCAGTATTTT,CASSSPRGGGGQYF
NA,TRBJ2-7,NA,TRBV7-9,TGTGCCAGCAGTGCCACACCCTACGAGCAGTACTTC,CASSATPYEQYF
TRBD1,TRBJ2-7,NA,TRBV30,TGTGCCTGGAGCGCTCAGGACAGGGACTACGAGCAGTACTTC,CAWSAQDRDYEQYF
NA,TRBJ2-6,NA,TRBV16,TGTGCCAGCAGCCAATCTGGCAGGGCCGTTTTCTCTGGGGCCAACGTCCTGACTTTC,CASSQSGRAVFSGANVLTF
NA,TRBJ1-1,NA,TRBV18,TGTGCCAGCTCACCTTCCTTGGAGGGAAGGAGAGAAGCTTTCTTT,CASSPSLEGRREAFF
TRBD2,TRBJ2-2,NA,TRBV4-1,TGCGCCAGCAGCCTACGACTAGCGGGGCGAACGAACACCGGGGAGCTGTTTTTT,CASSLRLAGRTNTGELFF
NA,TRBJ2-4,NA,TRBV5-6,TGTGCCAGCAGCTTTTGGAGCCTCTCCCTTCAGTACTTC,CASSFWSLSLQYF
NA,TRBJ2-7,NA,TRBV11-2,TGTGCCAGCAGCCGAGTAGGGGTTATTGAGCAGTACTTC,CASSRVGVIEQYF
NA,TRBJ1-3,NA,TRBV9,TGTGCCAGCAGCGAGGACAACTCTGGAAACACCATATATTTT,CASSEDNSGNTIYF
NA,TRBJ1-5,NA,TRBV10-3,TGTGCCATCAGTGAAGGGGACAACGCTAGCAATCAGCCCCAGCATTTT,CAISEGDNASNQPQHF
NA,TRBJ1-5,NA,TRBV19,TGTGCCAGTACCCGGGGGGCCCTGGTAAATCAGCCCCAGCATTTT,CASTRGALVNQPQHF
TRBD1,TRBJ1-2,NA,TRBV28,TGTGCCAGCAGTCCACCCGACAGGGGCTTCTGGGGTGGCTACACCTTC,CASSPPDRGFWGGYTF
NA,TRBJ1-3,few,TRBV30,TGTGCCTGGAGTGATCGCGCCCCTGGAAACACCATATATTTT,CAWSDRAPGNTIYF
TRBD1,TRBJ1-5,once,TRBV15,TGTGCCACCAGCAGGTCCAGGGGGAATCAGCCCCAGCATTTT,CATSRSRGNQPQHF
TRBD2,TRBJ2-5,few,TRBV9,TGTGCCAGCAGTGGGGGACTAGCGGGGGAAGAGACCCAGTACTTC,CASSGGLAGEETQYF
NA,TRBJ2-3,NA,TRBV6-5,TGTGCCAGCAGTTACGCGGGTAGCGGCACAGATACGCAGTATTTT,CASSYAGSGTDTQYF
NA,TRBJ2-7,NA,TRBV7-9,TGTGCCAGCAGCTTAGAGGGGTATTACGAGCAGTACTTC,CASSLEGYYEQYF